The clone carrying this T cell receptor beta chain was counted at least ten times. No antigen is known for it. Germline V CDR1 and CDR2: LGHDT, YNNKEL (reference sequence). The ends lost 3 bases at V and 10 bases at J; junction bases unmatched: 11. The CDR3 runs 16 residues. Orbital computed tomography, thyroid ultrasound, serum thyroxine and TRAb, and clinical symptoms together informed the diagnoses. Fresh peripheral blood, 10 ml, was the source of the PBMCs. Amplification of TCR beta CDR3 regions used RNA as the template. HTBI primers drove first-round RT-PCR of the TCR CDR3. TCRdb re-derived calls from the multiplex PCR reads in MiXCR, one entry per CDR3 protein. This table holds roughly 400,000 distinct CDR3 sequences, around 14% found once. This record belongs to a study of T cells in Graves' hyperthyroidism and ophthalmopathy. General study findings and limits: Ophthalmopathy was distinguished from stable hyperthyroidism by 13 V-J signatures. Blood also contained most expanded thyroid clonotypes above 0.001.

The chain recombines TRBV3-1 with TRBJ1-6; 8 bases line up with TRBD1. The TCR originated in a woman under 30 with Graves' hyperthyroidism that later progressed to Graves' ophthalmopathy. Sequenced sample: blood. The CDR3 DNA reads as TGTGCCAGCAGCCAGGCCTCAGGGGGCGCGGGATCACCCCTCCACTTT. Amino acid sequence: CASSQASGGAGSPLHF.